Here is one T cell receptor beta chain with its context. The antigen is undetermined. For sorted subsets, approximately 200 ng DNA per replicate equaled approximately 32,000 T cell genomes. Generated by immunoSEQ multiplex PCR, the TCRdb table keeps only in-frame clones and is missing some. The sample lists 800,000 to 1,200,000 clones; approximately 78% were seen once. This entry belongs to a study of shared clonotypes between healthy human individuals. V gave up 0 bases and J gave up 3 bases; unmatched junction bases: 12. Germline CDR1 and CDR2: MDHEN and SYDVKM. This CDR3 is 18 amino acids long. General study points: It was expected that sequencing depth would affect clonotype sharing among donors. Compared with memory subsets, naive subsets generally had larger estimated richness.

Study donors comprised healthy, HIV-negative adults devoid of recent acute infection or vaccination. Source material: memory CD4+ T cells from PBMCs. Subset given: CD45RA-negative fraction. This TCR was recovered from a man between 18 and 29 years old in good health. Some clones in this sample may be carry-over from other donors' samples. The chain recombines TRBV28 with TRBJ2-5; 8 positions match TRBD2. The CDR3 DNA follows: TGTGCCAGCAGTTTATGGGCTAGCGGGCGACAATTGGAAGAGACCCAGTACTTC. The encoded protein is CASSLWASGRQLEETQYF.